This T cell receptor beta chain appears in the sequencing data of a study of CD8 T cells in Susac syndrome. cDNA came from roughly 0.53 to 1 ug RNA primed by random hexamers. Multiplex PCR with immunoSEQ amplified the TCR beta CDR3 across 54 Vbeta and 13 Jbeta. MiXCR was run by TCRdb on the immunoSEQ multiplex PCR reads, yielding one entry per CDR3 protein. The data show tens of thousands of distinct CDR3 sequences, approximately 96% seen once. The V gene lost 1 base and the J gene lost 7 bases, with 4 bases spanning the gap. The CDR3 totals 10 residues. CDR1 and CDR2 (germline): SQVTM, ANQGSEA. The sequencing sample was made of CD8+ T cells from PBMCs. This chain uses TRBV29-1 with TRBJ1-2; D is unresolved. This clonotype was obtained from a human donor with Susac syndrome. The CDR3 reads CSVEVSGYTF. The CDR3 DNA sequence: TGCAGCGTTGAAGTGTCTGGCTACACCTTC.